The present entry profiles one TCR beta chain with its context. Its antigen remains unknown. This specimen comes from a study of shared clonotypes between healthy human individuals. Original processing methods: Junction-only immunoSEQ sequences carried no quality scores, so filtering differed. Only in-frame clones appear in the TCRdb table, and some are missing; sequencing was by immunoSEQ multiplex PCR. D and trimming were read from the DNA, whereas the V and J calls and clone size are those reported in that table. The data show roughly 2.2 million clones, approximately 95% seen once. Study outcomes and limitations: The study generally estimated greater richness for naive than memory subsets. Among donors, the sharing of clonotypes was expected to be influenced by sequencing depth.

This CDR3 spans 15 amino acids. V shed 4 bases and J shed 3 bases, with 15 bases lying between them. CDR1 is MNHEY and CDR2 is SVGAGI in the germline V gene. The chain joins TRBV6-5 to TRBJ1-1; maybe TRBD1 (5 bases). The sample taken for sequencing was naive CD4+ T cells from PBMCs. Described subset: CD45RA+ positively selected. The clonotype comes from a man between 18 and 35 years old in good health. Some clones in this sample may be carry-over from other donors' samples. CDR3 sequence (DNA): TGTGCCAGCAGTTCCTATGGGGGTGGGGACACTGAAGCTTTCTTT. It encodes CASSSYGGGDTEAFF.